This T cell receptor (beta chain) is drawn from a study of blood T cell repertoires in COVID-19. Whole-study context: Acute-phase and convalescent COVID-19 samples originated in the United States, Italy and Spain. The cDNA or gDNA used as material had been derived from T cells, B-cell-depleted T cells, or PBMCs.

The authors' processing: Reference gene primer amplification gave nucleated cell count estimates. Assay: immunoSEQ multiplex PCR; the TCRdb copy retains only in-frame clones and omits some. V, J and clone size reflect that table, while D and trimming were determined from the DNA. This table has tens of thousands of clones, 75% to 95% appearing once. Germline CDR1 and CDR2: MNHEY and SVGAGI. The CDR3 covers 13 residues. V gave up 6 bases and J gave up 8 bases; unmatched junction bases: 8. Sequencing was done on a sample of peripheral blood. This TCR was sampled from an elderly man with acute or convalescent COVID-19. The genes are TRBV6-5 and TRBJ1-2, with 8 bases fitting TRBD1. CDR3 amino acids: CASRQGAYDGYTF. CDR3 nucleotide sequence: TGTGCCAGCAGGCAGGGGGCGTACGACGGCTACACCTTC.